The source of this T cell receptor (beta chain) is a study of T cell changes during pregnancy in multiple sclerosis. Data came from immunoSEQ multiplex PCR; TCRdb stores just in-frame clones and leaves some out. The profile covers 60,000 to 75,000 clones, with around nine tenths appearing a single time and around 0.85% taken by the ten largest. Germline values: CDR1 LNHNV, CDR2 YYDKDF (reference sequence). The CDR3 sequence is 15 residues long. The trim removed 3 bases at V and 5 bases at J, leaving 5 bases unmatched. This sequence joins TRBV15 and TRBJ2-1; 9 nucleotides agree with TRBD1. Sequencing used peripheral blood, obtained before pregnancy. This TCR was sampled from a female donor with multiple sclerosis, enrolled in a pregnancy study. This chain's CDR3 is CATSRPGQGDNEQFF. Written as DNA, the CDR3 is TGTGCCACCAGCAGGCCGGGACAGGGCGACAATGAGCAGTTCTTC.